These T cell receptor beta chains were read from a single sample in a study of blood T cell repertoires in COVID-19. This table comes from immunoSEQ multiplex PCR, and its TCRdb copy is limited to in-frame clones, with some not included. The repertoire holds about 240,000 clones, with around nine tenths as singletons. Material: peripheral blood. The receptors were gathered from a woman in her 70s with active or convalescent COVID-19. CDR3s include the opening cysteine and the closing phenylalanine or tryptophan. D genes are given only for firm matches. Size is omitted from some rows. Given values are once, few, many or a class for expanded clones.

size | J | D | V | CDR3 | DNA
once | TRBJ2-7 | . | TRBV7-9 | CASSSQMTGEQYF | TGTGCCAGCAGCTCCCAAATGACTGGCGAGCAGTACTTC
. | TRBJ2-3 | TRBD1 | TRBV29-1 | CSVGWGQGASDTQYF | TGCAGCGTTGGGTGGGGACAGGGGGCTTCAGATACGCAGTATTTT
. | TRBJ1-3 | TRBD1 | TRBV5-1 | CASSFLAGTGGNTIYF | TGCGCCAGCAGCTTCCTGGCAGGGACAGGTGGAAACACCATATATTTT
. | TRBJ2-1 | TRBD1 | TRBV6-5 | CASSYSGTGTYNEQFF | TGTGCCAGCAGTTACTCCGGGACAGGCACCTACAATGAGCAGTTCTTC
. | TRBJ1-4 | TRBD1 | TRBV12-5 | CASGLGQGGMEKLFF | TGTGCTAGTGGTTTGGGACAGGGGGGGATGGAAAAACTGTTTTTT
. | TRBJ2-3 | TRBD2 | TRBV27 | CASSLTGGGYTDTQYF | TGTGCCAGCAGTTTAACGGGGGGGGGTTACACAGATACGCAGTATTTT
. | TRBJ2-1 | . | TRBV3-1/TRBV3-2 | CASSQDMAATRRWNEQFF | TGTGCCAGCAGCCAAGATATGGCGGCTACCCGTCGGTGGAATGAGCAGTTCTTC
. | TRBJ2-7 | . | TRBV20-1 | CSASAGTFPYEQYF | TGCAGTGCTAGTGCCGGGACATTCCCCTACGAGCAGTACTTC
few | TRBJ1-3 | . | TRBV6-1 | CASSAPHGSSGNTIYF | TGTGCCAGCAGTGCACCCCACGGTAGCTCTGGAAACACCATATATTTT
once | TRBJ2-4 | . | TRBV2 | CASSEKGAGIQYF | TGTGCCAGCAGTGAAAAGGGAGCGGGCATTCAGTACTTC
. | TRBJ1-2 | TRBD1 | TRBV7-8 | CASSLGDRSYGYTF | TGTGCCAGCAGCTTAGGGGACAGGAGCTATGGCTACACCTTC
few | TRBJ1-2 | . | TRBV5-6 | CASSPRGRGNLYGYTF | TGTGCCAGCAGCCCGAGAGGTAGGGGGAATCTCTATGGCTACACCTTC
. | TRBJ2-3 | TRBD2 | TRBV5-1 | CASSGGVTDTQYF | TGCGCCAGCAGCGGGGGGGTCACAGATACGCAGTATTTT
. | TRBJ1-2 | . | TRBV10-2 | CASSEPPAGPSAEVNYGYTF | TGCGCCAGCAGTGAGCCCCCGGCGGGCCCGTCTGCGGAGGTAAACTATGGCTACACCTTC
. | TRBJ1-1 | TRBD1 | TRBV11-2 | CASSKRQGGFF | TGTGCCAGCAGCAAACGACAGGGTGGATTCTTT
once | TRBJ2-7 | . | TRBV5-5 | CASSLGGTPTYEQYF | TGTGCCAGCAGCTTGGGAGGGACACCGACCTACGAGCAGTACTTC
. | TRBJ1-5 | . | TRBV7-2 | CASSPPKGASNQPQHF | TGTGCCAGCAGCCCACCCAAAGGGGCCAGCAATCAGCCCCAGCATTTT
. | TRBJ2-7 | TRBD1 | TRBV18 | CASSLDRGGDEQYF | TGTGCCAGCTCACTGGACAGGGGAGGCGACGAGCAGTACTTC
. | TRBJ1-4 | TRBD1 | TRBV7-2 | CASSWTGTTANEKLFF | TGTGCCAGCAGCTGGACAGGGACCACGGCTAATGAAAAACTGTTTTTT
. | TRBJ2-3 | TRBD1 | TRBV5-1 | CASSAGQGRVTQYF | TGCGCCAGCAGCGCGGGACAGGGCAGGGTTACGCAGTATTTT
. | TRBJ2-2 | TRBD1 | TRBV7-2 | CASSEAGQGNTGELFF | TGTGCCAGCAGCGAGGCGGGACAGGGGAACACCGGGGAGCTGTTTTTT
. | TRBJ1-5 | . | TRBV27 | CASSSPGQPQHF | TGTGCCAGCAGTTCCCCCGGGCAGCCCCAGCATTTT
. | TRBJ1-6 | . | TRBV30 | CAPRDSGSPLHF | TGTGCCCCCCGTGACTCCGGCTCACCCCTCCACTTT
. | TRBJ1-3 | . | TRBV18 | CASSPVAGNTIYF | TGTGCCAGCTCACCTGTCGCTGGAAACACCATATATTTT
. | TRBJ1-4 | . | TRBV18 | CASSEASDEKLFF | TGTGCCAGTTCCGAGGCCTCCGATGAAAAACTGTTTTTT
. | TRBJ1-2 | . | TRBV4-3 | CASSSGTFNYGYTF | TGCGCCAGCAGCTCCGGGACTTTTAACTATGGCTACACCTTC
. | TRBJ2-3 | . | TRBV4-1 | CASSQRDTSTDTQYF | TGCGCCAGCAGCCAACGGGACACTAGCACAGATACGCAGTATTTT
. | TRBJ1-4 | TRBD1 | TRBV4-3 | CASSLRHRGWIEKLFF | TGCGCCAGCAGCCTGAGACACAGGGGGTGGATTGAAAAACTGTTTTTT
. | TRBJ1-2 | TRBD1 | TRBV19 | CASSITGEYGYTF | TGTGCCAGTAGTATTACAGGGGAGTATGGCTACACCTTC
. | TRBJ1-5 | . | TRBV2 | CASTFRRSGEGNQPQHF | TGTGCCAGCACGTTTCGGAGGTCAGGGGAAGGAAATCAGCCCCAGCATTTT
. | TRBJ2-3 | . | TRBV7-7 | CASSNSPLSTDTQYF | TGTGCCAGCAGCAATAGCCCCCTTAGCACAGATACGCAGTATTTT
. | TRBJ2-7 | TRBD2 | TRBV27 | CASSGTSGGASYEQYF | TGTGCCAGCTCCGGGACTAGCGGGGGGGCCAGCTACGAGCAGTACTTC
. | TRBJ2-5 | TRBD1 | TRBV29-1 | CSVEEDRVKFETQYF | TGCAGCGTTGAAGAGGACAGGGTTAAGTTTGAGACCCAGTACTTC
. | TRBJ1-4 | TRBD1 | TRBV6-2/TRBV6-3 | CASSYGQGRRKGEKLFF | TGTGCCAGCAGTTATGGACAGGGAAGACGAAAAGGCGAAAAACTGTTTTTT
. | TRBJ1-2 | TRBD1 | TRBV9 | CASSETGTGENGYTF | TGTGCCAGCAGCGAGACCGGGACAGGGGAAAATGGCTACACCTTC
. | TRBJ1-2 | . | TRBV7-2 | CASSLGGRVDYGYTF | TGTGCCAGCAGCCTCGGGGGAAGGGTGGACTATGGCTACACCTTC
few | TRBJ1-6 | . | TRBV19 | CAASETARNSPLHF | TGTGCCGCTTCCGAGACAGCTCGTAATTCACCCCTCCACTTT
. | TRBJ1-5 | . | TRBV18 | CASSPRGDNNQPQHF | TGTGCCAGCTCACCACGTGGGGACAACAATCAGCCCCAGCATTTT
. | TRBJ1-4 | . | TRBV4-3 | CASSQDRGTNEKLFF | TGCGCCAGCAGCCAAGACAGGGGTACGAATGAAAAACTGTTTTTT
once | TRBJ1-2 | TRBD1 | TRBV5-1 | CASDDSPGGHGYTF | TGCGCCAGCGACGACTCACCAGGGGGCCATGGCTACACCTTC
. | TRBJ1-2 | . | TRBV18 | CASSPPSGVGNYGYTF | TGTGCCAGCTCACCGCCCTCAGGGGTAGGGAACTATGGCTACACCTTC
. | TRBJ2-7 | TRBD1 | TRBV19 | CASKGKQGQSSYEQYF | TGTGCCAGTAAGGGGAAACAGGGACAGAGCTCCTACGAGCAGTACTTC
few | TRBJ2-7 | . | TRBV6-2/TRBV6-3 | CASSKQIPEQYF | TGTGCCAGCAGTAAACAGATTCCGGAGCAGTACTTC
few | TRBJ1-1 | . | TRBV6-5 | CASQFDPGTEAFF | TGTGCCAGCCAATTCGATCCGGGCACTGAAGCTTTCTTT
. | TRBJ2-3 | . | TRBV4-3 | CASSQGWGPTDTQYF | TGCGCCAGCAGCCAAGGTTGGGGGCCAACAGATACGCAGTATTTT
. | TRBJ1-1 | TRBD1 | TRBV5-1 | CASSSQTGAPYTEAFF | TGCGCCAGCAGCTCTCAGACAGGGGCCCCATACACTGAAGCTTTCTTT
. | TRBJ1-5 | . | TRBV20-1 | CSASLGGKNQPQHF | TGCAGTGCTAGTTTGGGAGGGAAAAATCAGCCCCAGCATTTT
. | TRBJ1-3 | . | TRBV11-3 | CASSLTGAGNTIYF | TGTGCCAGCAGCTTAACGGGAGCCGGAAACACCATATATTTT
. | TRBJ1-3 | . | TRBV5-1 | CASSLEIGNTIYF | TGCGCCAGCAGCCTCGAGATTGGAAACACCATATATTTT
. | TRBJ1-3 | . | TRBV9 | CASSVSARRNRVSGNTIYF | TGTGCCAGCAGCGTGTCCGCCCGTCGGAACAGGGTCTCTGGAAACACCATATATTTT
. | TRBJ2-7 | TRBD1 | TRBV9 | CASSVGPGQGSYEQYF | TGTGCCAGCAGCGTAGGACCGGGACAGGGTTCCTACGAGCAGTACTTC
. | TRBJ1-2 | . | TRBV7-9 | CASSLAGDYGYTF | TGTGCCAGCAGCTTAGCAGGGGACTATGGCTACACCTTC
. | TRBJ2-3 | TRBD1 | TRBV4-3 | CASSLTLDRGTDTQYF | TGCGCCAGCAGCCTAACTCTGGACAGGGGGACAGATACGCAGTATTTT
. | TRBJ2-1 | . | TRBV24-1 | CATSDSVSVSYNEQFF | TGTGCCACCAGTGATTCAGTTTCTGTCTCCTACAATGAGCAGTTCTTC
. | TRBJ1-1 | TRBD1 | TRBV7-2 | CASSYQGGWNTEAFF | TGTGCCAGCAGCTATCAGGGGGGATGGAACACTGAAGCTTTCTTT